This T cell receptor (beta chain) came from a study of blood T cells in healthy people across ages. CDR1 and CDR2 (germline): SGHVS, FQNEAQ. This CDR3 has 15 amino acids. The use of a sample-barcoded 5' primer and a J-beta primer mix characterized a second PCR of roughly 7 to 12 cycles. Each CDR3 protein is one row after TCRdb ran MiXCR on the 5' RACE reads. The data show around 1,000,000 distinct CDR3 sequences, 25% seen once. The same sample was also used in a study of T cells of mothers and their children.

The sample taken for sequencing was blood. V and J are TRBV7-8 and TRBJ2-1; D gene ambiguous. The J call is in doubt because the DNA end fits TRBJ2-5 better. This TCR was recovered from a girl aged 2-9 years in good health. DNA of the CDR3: TGTGCCAGCAGCTTATCGCTGGCGACGGATGTGACCCAGTACTTC. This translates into CASSLSLATDVTQYF.